These 4 T cell receptor beta chains were sequenced from one sample in a study of T cell responses to AZD1222 COVID-19 vaccine. The data were produced by immunoSEQ multiplex PCR, yet TCRdb's version contains in-frame clones alone and is incomplete. The table has about 170,000 clones, about 89% seen once. Sequencing was performed on peripheral blood, taken on day 0 of AZD1222 vaccination. The receptors come from an adult in good health.

V is TRBV7-2 and J is TRBJ1-6; 7 nucleotides line up with TRBD1. Germline values: CDR1 SGHTA, CDR2 FQGNSA. CDR3 length equals 16 residues. Unmatched junction bases numbered 10, after V lost 5 bases and J lost 6 bases. The CDR3 DNA reads as TGTGCCAGCAGCCCACCAGGACAGGCCTTTAATTCACCCCTCCACTTT. Residues: CASSPPGQAFNSPLHF.

The sample holds one count of this clone. This chain links TRBV27 with TRBJ2-2, with 9 bases aligning to TRBD1. With V trimmed by 6 bases and J by 4 bases, 0 bases remained unmatched. This CDR3 has 13 residues. Germline V gene data show CDR1 as MNHEY and CDR2 as SMNVEV (reference sequence). The CDR3 nucleotides are TGTGCCAGCAGGGGACAGGGCACCGGGGAGCTGTTTTTT. It codes for CASRGQGTGELFF.

The rearrangement joins TRBV5-1 to TRBJ2-2, with a possible D match to TRBD2 (5 bases). The CDR3 contains 16 residues. Looked up from germline, CDR1 is SGHRS and CDR2 is YFSETQ. With 0 bases removed from V and 1 base from J, the gap between germline ends came to 10 bases. In DNA form, the CDR3 reads TGCGCCAGCAGCTTGGGGAGGCGCCAGAACACCGGGGAGCTGTTTTTT. It yields the protein CASSLGRRQNTGELFF.

V usage is TRBV2 and J usage is TRBJ1-5; weak D call: TRBD1 (6 bases). This CDR3 contains 14 residues. Germline loops: CDR1 SNHLY, CDR2 FYNNEI. Between the trimmed V and J ends, which lost 7 bases and 3 bases, there was a span of 13 bases. CDR3 coding DNA: TGTGCCAGCACCAGGGGACATAACAATCAGCCCCAGCATTTT. Its protein is CASTRGHNNQPQHF.